The rows below give T cell receptor beta chains drawn from one sample of a study of cytomegalovirus exposure and HLA in healthy donors. Sequenced by immunoSEQ multiplex PCR; TCRdb stores in-frame clones only, minus some. The data hold about 170,000 clones, with 70% to 80% observed a single time. The sequencing sample was made of PBMCs. Receptor source: a woman in her forties or fifties in good health and CMV-seronegative. The CDR3 runs from the conserved cysteine through the conserved F or W.

V: TRBV4-3; J: TRBJ2-1; CDR3: CASSPTAPGLAGVDEQFF
V: TRBV27; J: NA; CDR3: CASSLLSGATYEQYF
V: TRBV4-2; J: TRBJ1-6; CDR3: CASTESRQGIVRSPLHF
V: TRBV6-5; J: TRBJ2-4; CDR3: CASSYGAEIAKNIQYF
V: TRBV7-2; J: TRBJ2-1; CDR3: CASSLSTSSYNEQFF
V: TRBV18; J: TRBJ2-7; CDR3: CASSQGALTYEQYF
V: TRBV7-9; J: TRBJ2-2; CDR3: CASRQPGLANTGELFF
V: TRBV4-2; J: TRBJ1-5; CDR3: CASSQYMTGEGQPQHF
V: TRBV19; J: TRBJ1-1; CDR3: CASHTNPNTEAFF
V: TRBV2; J: TRBJ1-5; CDR3: CASKLLRGLDQPQHF
V: TRBV28; J: TRBJ2-6; CDR3: CASSVSTSSGANVLTF
V: TRBV11-2; J: TRBJ2-2; CDR3: CASSLAAGELFF
V: TRBV14; J: TRBJ2-1; CDR3: CASSQARGNLLRQQFF
V: TRBV4-1; J: TRBJ1-3; CDR3: CASSQDNPGPGSGNTIYF
V: TRBV5-6; J: TRBJ2-2; CDR3: CASSLGELANTGELFF
V: TRBV10-2; J: TRBJ2-7; CDR3: CAAGERGAEQYF
V: TRBV9; J: TRBJ1-1; CDR3: CASSVADYTEAFF
V: TRBV2; J: NA; CDR3: CASSEGSEQYF
V: TRBV28; J: TRBJ1-4; CDR3: CASTNGQVGEKLFF
V: TRBV11-2; J: TRBJ1-1; CDR3: CASSLGGGSAFF
V: TRBV18; J: TRBJ1-5; CDR3: CASSPMSGNQPQHF
V: TRBV5-1; J: TRBJ2-3; CDR3: CASSLQTDTQYF
V: TRBV28; J: TRBJ2-7; CDR3: CASSLGHSGVFYEQYF
V: TRBV2; J: TRBJ2-1; CDR3: CASSQPQDGLAGFSGEQFF
V: TRBV10-3; J: TRBJ2-2; CDR3: CASSPWTSNTGELFF
V: TRBV7-2; J: TRBJ2-1; CDR3: CASSPPGRNEQFF
V: TRBV4-2; J: TRBJ1-1; CDR3: CASSLTGANTEAFF
V: TRBV2; J: TRBJ2-7; CDR3: CASRGTSQQTYEQYF
V: TRBV30; J: TRBJ2-2; CDR3: CAWVASGGATGELFF
V: TRBV28; J: TRBJ2-7; CDR3: CASSLGLGQGGIYEQYF
V: TRBV28; J: TRBJ2-2; CDR3: CASSPGQGKVGELFF
V: TRBV7-2; J: TRBJ2-3; CDR3: CASSRRAGGAADTQYF
V: TRBV4-2; J: TRBJ2-5; CDR3: CASSQEDGSEETQYF
V: TRBV7-2; J: TRBJ1-1; CDR3: CASSPTLVGAEAFF
V: TRBV6-5; J: TRBJ2-7; CDR3: CASSSATSTYEQYF
V: TRBV28; J: TRBJ1-2; CDR3: CASSFRNYGYTF
V: TRBV5-1; J: TRBJ1-1; CDR3: CASSLPGNRGFTEAFF
V: TRBV25-1; J: NA; CDR3: CASRGLWGDYEQYF
V: TRBV27; J: TRBJ2-5; CDR3: CASSLFGFGGGQQETQYF
V: TRBV13; J: TRBJ2-1; CDR3: CASSPQRYNEQFF
V: TRBV4-2; J: TRBJ1-5; CDR3: CASSQATGQPQHF
V: TRBV6-1; J: TRBJ2-7; CDR3: CASSEPGQGSYEQYF
V: TRBV10-2; J: TRBJ2-1; CDR3: CASRDSGGAHNEQFF
V: TRBV7-2; J: TRBJ2-3; CDR3: CASSLLPLGTDTQYF
V: TRBV7-9; J: TRBJ1-4; CDR3: CSSSLGQGGEKLFF
V: TRBV27; J: TRBJ2-1; CDR3: CASSSQASDLYQQFF
V: TRBV30; J: TRBJ1-6; CDR3: CAWREGQNSPLHF
V: TRBV29-1; J: TRBJ2-7; CDR3: CSVATGGSSYEQYF
V: TRBV6-5; J: TRBJ2-7; CDR3: CASRLGQGVSYEQYF
V: TRBV18; J: TRBJ1-1; CDR3: CASSPGGRQNTEAFF
V: TRBV2; J: TRBJ2-1; CDR3: CASYGLDYNEQFF
V: TRBV5-8; J: TRBJ2-3; CDR3: CASSSDRGFTDTQYF
V: TRBV6-1; J: TRBJ2-3; CDR3: CASTQGALSGDTQYF
V: TRBV5-4; J: TRBJ1-3; CDR3: CASSLGAHGNTIYF
V: TRBV7-9; J: TRBJ2-5; CDR3: CSSSFPTGRETQYF
V: TRBV7-7; J: TRBJ2-5; CDR3: CASSSEGGFGQETQYF
V: TRBV28; J: TRBJ1-4; CDR3: CASQREGTNEKLFF
V: TRBV9; J: TRBJ2-1; CDR3: CASSVVGGGGRNEQFF
V: TRBV19; J: TRBJ2-1; CDR3: CASRRTSDYNEQFF